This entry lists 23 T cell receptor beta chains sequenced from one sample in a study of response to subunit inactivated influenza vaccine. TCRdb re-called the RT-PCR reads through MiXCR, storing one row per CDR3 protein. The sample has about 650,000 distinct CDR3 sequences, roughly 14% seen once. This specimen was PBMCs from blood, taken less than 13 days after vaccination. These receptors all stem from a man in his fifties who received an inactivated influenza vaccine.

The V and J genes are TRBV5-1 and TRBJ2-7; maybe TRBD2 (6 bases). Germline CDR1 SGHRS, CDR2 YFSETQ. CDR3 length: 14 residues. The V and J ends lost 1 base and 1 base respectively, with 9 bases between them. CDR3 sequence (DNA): TGCGCCAGCAGCTTGTTGCGGGGTTCCTACGAGCAGTACTTC. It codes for CASSLLRGSYEQYF.

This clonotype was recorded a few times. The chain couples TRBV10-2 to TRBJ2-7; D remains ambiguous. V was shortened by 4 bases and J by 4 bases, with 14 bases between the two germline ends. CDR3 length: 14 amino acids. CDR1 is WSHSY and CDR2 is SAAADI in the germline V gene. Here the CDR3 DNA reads TGCGCCAGCAGTGTCCGAGGCAGAGTATACGAGCAGTACTTC. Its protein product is CASSVRGRVYEQYF.

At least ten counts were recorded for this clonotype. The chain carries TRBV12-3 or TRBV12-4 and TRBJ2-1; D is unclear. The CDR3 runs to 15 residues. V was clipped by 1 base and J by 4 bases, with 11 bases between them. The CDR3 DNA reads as TGTGCCAGCAGTTTAGAGCCCGGAGCGTACAATGAGCAGTTCTTC. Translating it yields CASSLEPGAYNEQFF.

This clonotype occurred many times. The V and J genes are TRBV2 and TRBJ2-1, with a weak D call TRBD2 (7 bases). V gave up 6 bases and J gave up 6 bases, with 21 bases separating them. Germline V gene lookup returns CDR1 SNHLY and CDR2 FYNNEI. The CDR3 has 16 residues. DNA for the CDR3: TGTGCCAGCAGCTTACGGGGGGCGCTCAAAGGCAATGAGCAGTTCTTC. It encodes CASSLRGALKGNEQFF.

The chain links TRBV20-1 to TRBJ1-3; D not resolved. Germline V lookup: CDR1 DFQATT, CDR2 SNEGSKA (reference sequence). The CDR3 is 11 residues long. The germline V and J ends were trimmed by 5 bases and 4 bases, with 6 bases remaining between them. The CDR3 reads CSAPVGNTIYF. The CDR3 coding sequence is TGCAGTGCTCCGGTGGGAAACACCATATATTTT.

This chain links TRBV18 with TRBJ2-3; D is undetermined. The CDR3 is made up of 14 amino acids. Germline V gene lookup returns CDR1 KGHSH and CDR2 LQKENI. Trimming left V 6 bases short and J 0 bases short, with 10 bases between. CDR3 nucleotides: TGTGCCAGCTCTCCCAGCCAGAGCACAGATACGCAGTATTTT. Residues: CASSPSQSTDTQYF.

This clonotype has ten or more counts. This chain's CDR3 is CSARRGNSNQPQHF. Here the CDR3 DNA reads TGCAGTGCTAGACGGGGAAATAGCAATCAGCCCCAGCATTTT. V gene TRBV20-1 combines with J gene TRBJ1-5; D uncertain. CDR1 DFQATT and CDR2 SNEGSKA come from the germline V gene (reference sequence). The CDR3 is 14 residues long. V lost 2 bases, J lost 0 bases, and 8 bases lay in between.

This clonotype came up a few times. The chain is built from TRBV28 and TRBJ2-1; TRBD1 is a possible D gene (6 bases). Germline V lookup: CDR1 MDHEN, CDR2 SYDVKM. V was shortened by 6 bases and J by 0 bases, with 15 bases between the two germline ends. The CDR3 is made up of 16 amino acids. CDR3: CASRTGRTSSYNEQFF. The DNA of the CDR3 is TGTGCCAGCAGGACAGGACGGACCAGCTCCTACAATGAGCAGTTCTTC.

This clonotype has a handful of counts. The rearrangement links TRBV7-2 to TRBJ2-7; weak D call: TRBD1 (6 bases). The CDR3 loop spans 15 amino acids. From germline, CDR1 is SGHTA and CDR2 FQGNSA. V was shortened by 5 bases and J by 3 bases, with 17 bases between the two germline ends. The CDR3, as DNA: TGTGCCAGCAGCATGGGACATACCGTGGGCTACGAGCAGTACTTC. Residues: CASSMGHTVGYEQYF.

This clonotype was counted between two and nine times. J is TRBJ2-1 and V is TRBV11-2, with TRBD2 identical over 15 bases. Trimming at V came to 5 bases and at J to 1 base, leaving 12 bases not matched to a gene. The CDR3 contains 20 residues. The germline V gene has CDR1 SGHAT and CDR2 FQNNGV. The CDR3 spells CASSIGLAGGIYESYNEQFF. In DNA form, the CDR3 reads TGTGCCAGCAGCATCGGACTAGCGGGAGGGATATACGAGTCCTACAATGAGCAGTTCTTC.

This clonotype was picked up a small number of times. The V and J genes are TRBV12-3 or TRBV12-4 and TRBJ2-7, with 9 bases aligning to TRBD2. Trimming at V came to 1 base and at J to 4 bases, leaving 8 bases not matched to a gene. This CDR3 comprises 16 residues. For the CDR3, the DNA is TGTGCCAGCAGTTTAGGTGCGCGGACTAGCGATTACGAGCAGTACTTC. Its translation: CASSLGARTSDYEQYF.

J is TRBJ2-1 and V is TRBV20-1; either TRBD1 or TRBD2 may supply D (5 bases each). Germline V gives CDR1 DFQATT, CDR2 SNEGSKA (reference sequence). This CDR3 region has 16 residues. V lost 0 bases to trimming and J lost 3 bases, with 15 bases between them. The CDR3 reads CSARDLWDGDYNEQFF. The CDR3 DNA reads TGCAGTGCTAGAGATCTTTGGGACGGAGACTACAATGAGCAGTTCTTC.

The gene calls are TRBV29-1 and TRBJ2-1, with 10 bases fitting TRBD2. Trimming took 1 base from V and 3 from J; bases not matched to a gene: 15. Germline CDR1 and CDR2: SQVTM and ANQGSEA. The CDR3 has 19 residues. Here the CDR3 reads CSVEAWGLAGERSYNEQFF. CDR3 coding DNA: TGCAGCGTTGAAGCATGGGGGCTAGCGGGAGAAAGGAGCTACAATGAGCAGTTCTTC.

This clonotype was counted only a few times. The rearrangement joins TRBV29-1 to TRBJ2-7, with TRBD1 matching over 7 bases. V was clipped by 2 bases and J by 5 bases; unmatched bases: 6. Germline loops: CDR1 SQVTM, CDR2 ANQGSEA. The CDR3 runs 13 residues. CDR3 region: CSVETTGRHEQYF. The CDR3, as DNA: TGCAGCGTTGAAACGACAGGGCGCCACGAGCAGTACTTC.

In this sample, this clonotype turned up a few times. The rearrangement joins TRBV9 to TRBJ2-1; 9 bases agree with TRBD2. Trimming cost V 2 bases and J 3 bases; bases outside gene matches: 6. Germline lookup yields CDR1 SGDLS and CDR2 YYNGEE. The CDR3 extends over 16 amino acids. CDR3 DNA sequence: TGTGCCAGCAGCGTTAATCAGCGGGGGGTCTACAATGAGCAGTTCTTC. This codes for CASSVNQRGVYNEQFF.

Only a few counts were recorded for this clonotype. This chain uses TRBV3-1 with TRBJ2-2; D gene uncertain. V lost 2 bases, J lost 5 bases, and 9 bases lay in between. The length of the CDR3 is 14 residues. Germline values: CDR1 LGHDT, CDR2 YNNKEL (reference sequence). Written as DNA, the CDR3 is TGTGCCAGCAGCCAACTAAGCCGGACCGGGGAGCTGTTTTTT. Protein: CASSQLSRTGELFF.

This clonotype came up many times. The CDR3 protein is CASKIGYTDTQYF. The CDR3, as DNA: TGCGCCAGCAAAATCGGTTACACAGATACGCAGTATTTT. The chain has TRBV10-2 and TRBJ2-3, with unresolved D. The length of the CDR3 is 13 residues. V was cut by 7 bases and J by 2 bases, with 10 bases left in between. CDR1 is WSHSY, CDR2 SAAADI, per germline.

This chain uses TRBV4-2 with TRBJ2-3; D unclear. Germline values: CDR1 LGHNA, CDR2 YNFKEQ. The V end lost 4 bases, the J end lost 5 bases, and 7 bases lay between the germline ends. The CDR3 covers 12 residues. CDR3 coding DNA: TGTGCCAGCAGCCGATACGAAGATACGCAGTATTTT. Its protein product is CASSRYEDTQYF.

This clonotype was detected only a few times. The CDR3 sequence: CASNIFRGDPPDTGELFF. CDR3 sequence (DNA): TGTGCCAGCAACATTTTCAGGGGGGACCCCCCTGACACCGGGGAGCTGTTTTTT. This chain connects TRBV28 to TRBJ2-2; maybe TRBD1 (7 bases). Looked up from germline, CDR1 is MDHEN and CDR2 is SYDVKM. The ends were cut back, 7 bases at V and 3 bases at J, with 24 bases in the middle. This CDR3 has 18 residues.

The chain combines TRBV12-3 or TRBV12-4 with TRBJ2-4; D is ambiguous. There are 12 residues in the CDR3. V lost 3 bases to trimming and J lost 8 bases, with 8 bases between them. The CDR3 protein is CASSFNVDIQYF. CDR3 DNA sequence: TGTGCCAGCAGTTTTAATGTTGACATTCAGTACTTC.

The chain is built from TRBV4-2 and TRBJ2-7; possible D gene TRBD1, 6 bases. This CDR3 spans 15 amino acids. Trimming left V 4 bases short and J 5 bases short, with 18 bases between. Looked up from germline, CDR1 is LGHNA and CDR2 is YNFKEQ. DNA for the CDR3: TGTGCCAGCAGCCCAGTTACCAGGGGAAAAGACGAGCAGTACTTC. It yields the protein CASSPVTRGKDEQYF.

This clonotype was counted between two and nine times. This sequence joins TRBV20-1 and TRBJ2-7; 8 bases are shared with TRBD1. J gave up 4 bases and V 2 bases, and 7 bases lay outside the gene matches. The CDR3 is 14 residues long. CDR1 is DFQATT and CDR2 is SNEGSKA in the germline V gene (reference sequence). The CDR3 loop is CSARPPDRVYEQYF. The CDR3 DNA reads TGCAGTGCTAGACCCCCGGACAGGGTTTACGAGCAGTACTTC.

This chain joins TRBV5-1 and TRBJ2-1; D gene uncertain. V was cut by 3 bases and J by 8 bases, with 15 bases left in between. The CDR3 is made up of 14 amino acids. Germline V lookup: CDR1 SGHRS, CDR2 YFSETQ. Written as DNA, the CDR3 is TGCGCCAGCAGCTCCTCGAATTCCCAATATGAGCAGTTCTTC. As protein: CASSSSNSQYEQFF.